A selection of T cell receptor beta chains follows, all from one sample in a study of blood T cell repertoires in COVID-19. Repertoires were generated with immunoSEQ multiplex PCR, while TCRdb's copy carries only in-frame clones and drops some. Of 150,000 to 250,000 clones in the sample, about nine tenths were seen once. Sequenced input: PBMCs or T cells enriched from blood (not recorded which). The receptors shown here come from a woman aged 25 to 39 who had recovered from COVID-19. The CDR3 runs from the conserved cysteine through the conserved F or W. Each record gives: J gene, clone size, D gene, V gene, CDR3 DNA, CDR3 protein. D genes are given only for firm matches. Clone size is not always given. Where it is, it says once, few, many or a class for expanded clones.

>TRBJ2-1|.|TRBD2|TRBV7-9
TGTGCCATGGTTAGCGGGGGCATACTGAATGAGCAGTTCTTC
CAMVSGGILNEQFF
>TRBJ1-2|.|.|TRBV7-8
TGTGCCAGCAGCTTAGAACGACAGTTAGATGGCTACACCTTC
CASSLERQLDGYTF
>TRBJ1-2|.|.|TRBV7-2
TGTGCCAGCAGCCCTCCCCCGGGGGGCTACACCTTC
CASSPPPGGYTF
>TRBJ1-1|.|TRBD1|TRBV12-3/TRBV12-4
TGTGCCAGCAGCCGACAGGGGGATGAAGCTTTCTTT
CASSRQGDEAFF
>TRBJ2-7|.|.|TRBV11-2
.
CASSLSPEVGEGSRYF
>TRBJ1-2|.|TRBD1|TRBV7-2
TGTGCCAGCAGCCTTGAAGGACAGGGGGCTAACTATGGCTACACCTTC
CASSLEGQGANYGYTF
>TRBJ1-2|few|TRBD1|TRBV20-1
TGCAGTGCTAGTCCCGGGACAGGGGACTATGGCTACACCTTC
CSASPGTGDYGYTF
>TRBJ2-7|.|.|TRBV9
TGTGCCAGCAGCGTAGAGAGCGTCCGGACCTACGAGCAGTACTTC
CASSVESVRTYEQYF
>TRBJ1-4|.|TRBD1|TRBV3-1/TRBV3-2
TGTGCCAGCACCCTTCCTTGGGGACAGGGCGATGAAAAACTGTTTTTT
CASTLPWGQGDEKLFF
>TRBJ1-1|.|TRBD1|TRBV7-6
TGTGCCAGCAGCCGTACAGGGGGGACTGAAGCTTTCTTT
CASSRTGGTEAFF
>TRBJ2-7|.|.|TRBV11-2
TGTGCCAGCAGCTTTCCGGACAGCCGGGGCTACGAGCAGTACTTC
CASSFPDSRGYEQYF
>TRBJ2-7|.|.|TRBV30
TGTGCCTGGAGATATCGGCCAGGGGAGCAGTACTTC
CAWRYRPGEQYF
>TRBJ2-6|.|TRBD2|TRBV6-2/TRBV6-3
TGTGCCAGCACCCCGGGGGGGGCCCCCTTCTCTGGGGCCAACGTCCTGACTTTC
CASTPGGAPFSGANVLTF
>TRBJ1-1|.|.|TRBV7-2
TGTGCCAGCAGCCGACTGGGGAACACTGAAGCTTTCTTT
CASSRLGNTEAFF
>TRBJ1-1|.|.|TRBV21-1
TGTGCCAGCAGCAACCGAAACGGGACAACGAAAGCTTTCTTT
CASSNRNGTTKAFF
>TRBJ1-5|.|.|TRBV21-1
TGTGCCAGCAGCAACCCCAAGACATCAACTAGCAATCAGCCCCAGCATTTT
CASSNPKTSTSNQPQHF
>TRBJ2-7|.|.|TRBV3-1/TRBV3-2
TGTGCCAGCAGCCAAGGGGTAGACACCGTCTTTACGGAGCAGTACTTC
CASSQGVDTVFTEQYF
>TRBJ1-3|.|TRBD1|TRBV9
TGTGCCAGCAGCGAACGGGGGACAGGGACGAAAGGAAACACCATATATTTT
CASSERGTGTKGNTIYF
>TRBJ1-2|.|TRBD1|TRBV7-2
TGTGCCAGCAGCTTAGGGCCCCCGGGACAGGGGTATGGCTACACCTTC
CASSLGPPGQGYGYTF
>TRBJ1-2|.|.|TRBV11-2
TGTGCCAGCAGCTTGCGGAGGACCCAACCTAACTATGGCTACACCTTC
CASSLRRTQPNYGYTF
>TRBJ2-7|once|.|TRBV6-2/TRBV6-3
TGTGCCAGCAGTTACTACGGGACTTGGGAGCAGTACTTC
CASSYYGTWEQYF
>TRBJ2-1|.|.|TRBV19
TGTGCCAGTAGTACCAGTCGGATTAAAACCTCAGGAGGGGTACGCAATGAGCAGTTCTTC
CASSTSRIKTSGGVRNEQFF
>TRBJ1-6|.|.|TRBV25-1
TGTGCCAGCAGTGACCTCCTCGACAGGCCCGATAATTCACCCCTCCACTTT
CASSDLLDRPDNSPLHF
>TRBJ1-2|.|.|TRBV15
TGTGCCACCAGCTTAGTCGACAGGACTAACTATGGCTACACCTTC
CATSLVDRTNYGYTF
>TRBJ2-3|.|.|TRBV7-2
TGTGCCAGCAGCAACCGGGACGGGAGAGATACGCAGTATTTT
CASSNRDGRDTQYF
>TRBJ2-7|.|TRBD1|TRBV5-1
TGCGCCAGCAGCTACGGACAGGTCTACGAGCAGTACTTC
CASSYGQVYEQYF
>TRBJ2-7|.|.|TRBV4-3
TGCGCCAGCAGCCAAATCCTGCCTCAGGGAGGCGATCGGGCCGAGCAGTACTTC
CASSQILPQGGDRAEQYF
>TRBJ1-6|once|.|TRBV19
TGTGCCAGTAGTATAGGCGGTATGGGTCATTCACCCCTCCACTTT
CASSIGGMGHSPLHF
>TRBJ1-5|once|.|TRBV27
TGTGCCAGCAGTTTATCATATAGCAATCAGCCCCAGCATTTT
CASSLSYSNQPQHF
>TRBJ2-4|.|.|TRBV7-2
TGTGCCAGCAGCTTAGTCCAGAAACGCATTCAGTACTTC
CASSLVQKRIQYF
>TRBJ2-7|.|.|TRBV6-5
TGTGCCAGCAGTTACTCGGGGGGATCAACCTACGAGCAGTACTTC
CASSYSGGSTYEQYF
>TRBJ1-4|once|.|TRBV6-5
TGTGCCAGCAGTTTCCGACAGGCCTCCGTCCTGGAAAAACTGTTTTTT
CASSFRQASVLEKLFF
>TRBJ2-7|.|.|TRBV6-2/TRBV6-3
TGTGCCAGCAGTCGTCCGGGAACGCTGGCCTACGAGCAGTACTTC
CASSRPGTLAYEQYF
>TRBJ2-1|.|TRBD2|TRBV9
TGTGCCAGCAGCGGGATTCTAGCGGGAGGAATGGACAATGAGCAGTTCTTC
CASSGILAGGMDNEQFF
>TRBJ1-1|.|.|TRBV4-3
TGCGCCAGCAGCCAAGATCATTTAGGGGCAGCCCTCAAGACTGAAGCTTTCTTT
CASSQDHLGAALKTEAFF
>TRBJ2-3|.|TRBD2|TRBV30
TGTGCCTGGGAGGAGGATGCTAGCGGAGGCACAGATACGCAGTATTTT
CAWEEDASGGTDTQYF
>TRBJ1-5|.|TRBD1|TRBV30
TGTGCCTGGAGTGTGAACAGGGGTGGCAATCAGCCCCAGCATTTT
CAWSVNRGGNQPQHF
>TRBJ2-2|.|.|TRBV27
TGTGCCAGCAATACGTTCTTGGGCCACCCCGGGGAGCTGTTTTTT
CASNTFLGHPGELFF
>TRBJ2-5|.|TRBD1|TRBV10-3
TGTGCCATCAGACGACAGGGGGAGACCCAGTACTTC
CAIRRQGETQYF
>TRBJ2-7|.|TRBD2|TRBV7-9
TGTGCCAGCAGCTCCATCGGAGTCAGCGGGAGACCCGAGCAGTACTTC
CASSSIGVSGRPEQYF
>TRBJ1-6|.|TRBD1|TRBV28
TGTGCCAGCAGCTTAGGGACAGGGAGTTCACCCCTCCACTTT
CASSLGTGSSPLHF
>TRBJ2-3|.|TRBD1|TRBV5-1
TGCGCCAGCAGCTTGGAGGGGGCTAGCACAGATACGCAGTATTTT
CASSLEGASTDTQYF